A single sample is the source of the 4 T cell receptor beta chains below, sequenced in a study of blood T cell repertoires in COVID-19. Sequencing used immunoSEQ multiplex PCR; TCRdb keeps in-frame clones, though not all of them. The sample lists about 240,000 clones, approximately 82% seen once, with approximately 1.8% in the top ten. Sequences were obtained from peripheral blood. Receptors were obtained from a man aged 30 to 39 who had recovered from COVID-19.

This clone was detected a few times. The rearrangement uses TRBV7-8 and TRBJ2-3, with 9 nucleotides matching TRBD2. The length of the CDR3 is 15 residues. The junction had 1 base not matched to a gene; V was cut back by 3 bases and J by 0 bases. Germline assignment: CDR1 SGHVS and CDR2 FQNEAQ. The CDR3 region is CASSFLAGSTDTQYF. CDR3 DNA: TGTGCCAGCAGCTTCCTAGCGGGGAGCACAGATACGCAGTATTTT.

This clone was seen only a few times. The V gene is TRBV10-2, the J gene TRBJ1-1; no definite D call. The CDR3 loop spans 13 amino acids. Trimming took off 3 bases at V and 4 bases at J, with 9 bases between the two ends. Germline V gives CDR1 WSHSY, CDR2 SAAADI. CDR3 sequence: CASSDEVSTEAFF. CDR3 nucleotides: TGCGCCAGCAGTGATGAGGTTTCCACTGAAGCTTTCTTT.

The J gene is TRBJ1-1, the V gene TRBV12-5; TRBD1 might be the D (5 bases). The CDR3 contains 12 residues. The germline gives CDR1 LGHNT, CDR2 FRNRAP. The ends were cut back, 1 base at V and 8 bases at J, with 8 bases in the middle. This CDR3 reads CASGLADSEAFF. DNA for the CDR3: TGTGCTAGTGGTTTGGCCGACAGCGAAGCTTTCTTT.

Note on this clone: Other DNA sequences from this sample encode an identical CDR3 as well. The chain links TRBV2 to TRBJ1-3, with TRBD1 matching 7 bases. This CDR3 region has 13 residues. With 9 bases clipped from V and 0 bases from J, the junction kept 2 bases outside the gene matches. Per the germline V gene, CDR1 is SNHLY and CDR2 is FYNNEI. CDR3: CARTGDSGNTIYF. DNA of the CDR3: TGTGCCAGAACAGGGGACTCTGGAAACACCATATATTTT. Complete variable domain (other parts from reference TRBV2 and TRBJ1-3): EPEVTQTPSHQVTQMGQEVILRCVPISNHLYFYWYRQILGQKVEFLVSFYNNEISEKSEIFDDQFSVERPDGSNFTLKIRSTKLEDSAMYFCARTGDSGNTIYFGEGSWLTVV.